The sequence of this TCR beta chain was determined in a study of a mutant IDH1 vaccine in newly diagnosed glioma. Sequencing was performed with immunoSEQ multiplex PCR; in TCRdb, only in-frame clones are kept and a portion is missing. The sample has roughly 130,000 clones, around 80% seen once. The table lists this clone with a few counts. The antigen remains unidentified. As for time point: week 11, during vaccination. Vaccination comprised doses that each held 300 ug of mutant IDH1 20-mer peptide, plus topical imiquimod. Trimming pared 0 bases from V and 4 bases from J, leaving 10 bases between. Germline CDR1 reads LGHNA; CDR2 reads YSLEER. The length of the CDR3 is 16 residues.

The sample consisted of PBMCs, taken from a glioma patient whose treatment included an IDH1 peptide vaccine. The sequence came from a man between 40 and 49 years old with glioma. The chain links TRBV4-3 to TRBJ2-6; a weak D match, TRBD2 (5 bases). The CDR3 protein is CASSQDISGGANVLTF. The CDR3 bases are TGCGCCAGCAGCCAAGATATATCGGGGGGGGCCAACGTCCTGACTTTC.